The 29 T cell receptor beta chains reported below all come from one sample, sequenced in a study of cytomegalovirus exposure and HLA in healthy donors. PCR was performed using 60 Vbeta and 13 Jbeta primers. The protocol was immunoSEQ multiplex PCR, while the TCRdb copy is restricted to in-frame clones and leaves out a portion. In the table there are about 120,000 clones, just over 15% of which are singletons. The sample consisted of PBMCs. Source of these receptors: a woman between 18 and 30 years old in good health and CMV-seronegative.

A few counts support this clone. This chain links TRBV2 with TRBJ2-7; 9 bases are a match to TRBD2. The ends lost 7 bases at V and 5 bases at J; junction bases unmatched: 12. Germline CDR1 and CDR2: SNHLY and FYNNEI. The CDR3 sequence is 15 residues long. In nucleotides, the CDR3 is TGTGCCAGCAAGGAACGAACTAGCGGGTTGGACGAGCAGTACTTC. It specifies CASKERTSGLDEQYF. The variable domain in full, completed from reference TRBV2 and TRBJ2-7, reads EPEVTQTPSHQVTQMGQEVILRCVPISNHLYFYWYRQILGQKVEFLVSFYNNEISEKSEIFDDQFSVERPDGSNFTLKIRSTKLEDSAMYFCASKERTSGLDEQYFGPGTRLTVT.

This clone has only a few counts. This rearrangement joins TRBV28 to TRBJ1-1; 7 nucleotides align to TRBD1. With 5 bases clipped from V and 1 base from J, the junction kept 7 bases outside the gene matches. CDR1 and CDR2 from the germline V gene are MDHEN and SYDVKM. The CDR3 spans 15 residues. Here the CDR3 reads CASSVGGFENTEAFF. DNA for the CDR3: TGTGCCAGCAGTGTAGGGGGCTTCGAGAACACTGAAGCTTTCTTT.

This clone was seen a few times. The rearrangement links TRBV19 to TRBJ1-1; 8 bases fit TRBD1. CDR1 is LNHDA, CDR2 SQIVND, per germline (reference sequence). The junction had 6 bases not matched to a gene; V was cut back by 5 bases and J by 1 base. This CDR3 is built from 15 residues. The CDR3 bases are TGTGCCAGTAGTGTGTCCGGGACAGGGAACACTGAAGCTTTCTTT. As protein: CASSVSGTGNTEAFF.

The chain joins TRBV27 to TRBJ2-7, with D perhaps TRBD2 (7 bases). The CDR3 spans 14 residues. V was shortened by 5 bases and J by 3 bases, with 14 bases between the two germline ends. From germline, CDR1 is MNHEY and CDR2 SMNVEV (reference sequence). CDR3 residues: CASSPRGGGYEQYF. CDR3 nucleotide sequence: TGTGCCAGCAGTCCAAGGGGGGGCGGCTACGAGCAGTACTTC.

This clone showed up just a few times. The chain uses TRBV28 and TRBJ2-1; 11 bases are shared with TRBD1. The V and J ends lost 11 bases and 6 bases, in that order; junction bases with no gene match: 6. CDR1 and CDR2 (germline): MDHEN, SYDVKM. The CDR3 extends over 13 amino acids. Here the CDR3 DNA reads TGTGCCGGGGGACAGGGGGGTTTCAATGAGCAGTTCTTC. Translated: CAGGQGGFNEQFF.

This clone has only a few counts. Written as DNA, the CDR3 is TGTGCCAGTAGTGCTACAGATAACACTGAAGCTTTCTTT. It yields the protein CASSATDNTEAFF. The chain carries TRBV19 and TRBJ1-1; D is undetermined. The germline CDR1 and CDR2 sequences are LNHDA and SQIVND (reference sequence). V shed 5 bases and J shed 2 bases, with 9 bases lying between them. This CDR3 region has 13 residues.

This clone was found a few times. V gene TRBV6-4 combines with J gene TRBJ2-7; 10 positions match TRBD2. This CDR3 spans 14 amino acids. The J segment lost 4 bases and the V segment lost 8 bases, leaving 8 bases of the junction unmatched. Germline CDR1 is MRHNA and CDR2 is SNTAGT. CDR3 in DNA: TGTGCCAGCTGGACTAGCGGCCGGTCTTACGAGCAGTACTTC. Its translation: CASWTSGRSYEQYF.

This clone has only a few counts. V and J are TRBV27 and TRBJ2-1; TRBD2 aligns across 10 bases. Germline V lookup: CDR1 MNHEY, CDR2 SMNVEV (reference sequence). The CDR3 sequence is 14 residues long. V was pared by 9 bases and J by 9 bases, with 11 bases of the junction left unmatched. In nucleotides, the CDR3 is TGTGCCAGTCCCGGGACTAGCGAATTGGTTGAGCAGTTCTTC. Its translation: CASPGTSELVEQFF.

The chain has TRBV28 and TRBJ1-6, with a possible D match to TRBD1 (5 bases). This CDR3 region has 14 residues. The V end was cut by 5 bases, the J end by 9 bases, with 14 bases between. Germline CDR1 reads MDHEN; CDR2 reads SYDVKM. The CDR3 coding sequence is TGTGCCAGCAGTGCAACAGGTTATGGTTCACCCCTCCACTTT. This codes for CASSATGYGSPLHF.

The chain links TRBV29-1 to TRBJ1-1; TRBD1 agrees at 8 bases. Germline CDR1 is SQVTM and CDR2 is ANQGSEA. The ends lost 6 bases at V and 7 bases at J; junction bases unmatched: 4. The CDR3 is made up of 11 amino acids. CDR3 in amino acids: CSVHRGGEAFF. The CDR3 DNA is TGCAGCGTCCACAGGGGGGGTGAAGCTTTCTTT.

The chain is built from TRBV28 and TRBJ2-5; maybe TRBD1 (5 bases). The CDR3 spans 12 residues. Germline loops: CDR1 MDHEN, CDR2 SYDVKM. Trimming removed 3 bases from V and 5 bases from J, with 7 bases in between. The CDR3 coding sequence is TGTGCCAGCAGTTTGACAGTGGAGACCCAGTACTTC. It specifies CASSLTVETQYF. Supplemented by reference TRBV28 and TRBJ2-5, the full variable domain reads DVKVTQSSRYLVKRTGEKVFLECVQDMDHENMFWYRQDPGLGLRLIYFSYDVKMKEKGDIPEGYSVSREKKERFSLILESASTNQTSMYLCASSLTVETQYFGPGTRLLVL.

This clone was picked up a small number of times. V and J are TRBV28 and TRBJ1-4; D is unclear. Germline CDR1 MDHEN, CDR2 SYDVKM. The CDR3 is 14 residues long. Trimming took 6 bases from V and 8 from J, leaving 16 bases between them. For the CDR3, the DNA is TGTGCCAGCAGATATGGACTAACGGAGGAAAAACTGTTTTTT. Amino acid sequence: CASRYGLTEEKLFF.

About this clone: This CDR3 is missing its conserved last phenylalanine or tryptophan, likely due to a read error. It is unclear where the CDR3 begins or ends on the DNA, so no DNA is shown, and the CDR3 is as TCRdb lists it. The chain couples TRBV4-2 to TRBJ2-6; the D call of TRBD1 is as the table states it, not checked on the DNA. The CDR3 contains 15 residues when both ends are counted. CDR1 is LGHNA and CDR2 is YNFKEQ in the germline V gene. The CDR3 sequence is CASSDGQSGANVMTL.

This sequence joins TRBV14 and TRBJ2-3; maybe TRBD2 (5 bases). Per the germline V gene, CDR1 is SGHDN and CDR2 is FVKESK. V lost 4 bases and J 1 base, leaving 15 bases between the germline ends. This CDR3 is 16 amino acids long. The CDR3 coding sequence is TGTGCCAGCAGCCGAGGGTGGCTCGGCCGCACAGATACGCAGTATTTT. Translated: CASSRGWLGRTDTQYF.

The chain carries TRBV6-1 and TRBJ1-1; 10 bases are shared with TRBD1. Germline values: CDR1 MNHNS, CDR2 SASEGT. V trimming: 5 bases; J trimming: 1 base; junction bases outside the gene matches: 4. There are 15 residues in the CDR3. The CDR3 nucleotides are TGTGCCAGCAGTTTCCGGACAGGGGGGAACACTGAAGCTTTCTTT. The encoded protein is CASSFRTGGNTEAFF.

The chain couples TRBV5-1 to TRBJ1-1, with TRBD1 matching 7 bases. CDR3 size: 14 residues. V lost 4 bases to trimming and J lost 5 bases; unmatched junction nucleotides: 8. The germline CDR1 and CDR2 sequences are SGHRS and YFSETQ. For the CDR3, the DNA is TGCGCCAGCAGCCCCCGACAGGGCGAAACTGAAGCTTTCTTT. Translation: CASSPRQGETEAFF.

This clone was detected a few times. The rearrangement joins TRBV7-9 to TRBJ2-5; tentatively, D is TRBD2 (7 bases). The end of the DNA is better explained by TRBJ2-7, so the J call may be wrong. Per the germline V gene, CDR1 is SEHNR and CDR2 is FQNEAQ (reference sequence). CDR3 length equals 13 residues. Here the CDR3 reads CASSLGGGDEQYF. The CDR3 nucleotides are TGTGCCAGCAGCCTGGGGGGGGGCGACGAGCAGTACTTC.

This clone has a handful of counts. This chain joins TRBV18 and TRBJ1-1; tentatively, D is TRBD1 (5 bases). The CDR3 totals 12 residues. V lost 6 bases and J 3 bases, leaving 8 bases between the germline ends. Germline CDR1 is KGHSH and CDR2 is LQKENI. This chain's CDR3 is CASSPGDTEAFF. In DNA, the CDR3 is TGTGCCAGCTCCCCGGGGGACACTGAAGCTTTCTTT.

This chain connects TRBV2 to TRBJ2-1; D gene ambiguous. The CDR3 extends over 13 amino acids. Trimming removed 7 bases at V and 0 bases at J, with 7 bases between. CDR1 and CDR2 from the germline V gene are SNHLY and FYNNEI. The CDR3 is CASTPDSYNEQFF. DNA of the CDR3: TGTGCCAGCACCCCAGACTCCTACAATGAGCAGTTCTTC. Filled out from reference TRBV2 and TRBJ2-1, the complete variable domain reads EPEVTQTPSHQVTQMGQEVILRCVPISNHLYFYWYRQILGQKVEFLVSFYNNEISEKSEIFDDQFSVERPDGSNFTLKIRSTKLEDSAMYFCASTPDSYNEQFFGPGTRLTVL.

This clone was picked up a small number of times. The chain links TRBV27 to TRBJ1-1; D remains ambiguous. Germline V CDR1 and CDR2: MNHEY, SMNVEV (reference sequence). This CDR3 is 14 amino acids long. The V end was cut by 2 bases, the J end by 2 bases, with 9 bases between. In nucleotides, the CDR3 is TGTGCCAGCAGTTTACAGTCAATAAACACTGAAGCTTTCTTT. Residues: CASSLQSINTEAFF.

The V gene is TRBV9, the J gene TRBJ1-5; possible D gene TRBD1, 5 bases. The length of the CDR3 is 14 residues. V gave up 4 bases and J gave up 3 bases, with 11 bases separating them. CDR1 and CDR2 from the germline V gene are SGDLS and YYNGEE. The CDR3 DNA reads as TGTGCCAGCAGCACGGGGGGGTCCAATCAGCCCCAGCATTTT. This encodes CASSTGGSNQPQHF. The complete variable domain, with remaining parts taken from reference TRBV9 and TRBJ1-5, reads DSGVTQTPKHLITATGQRVTLRCSPRSGDLSVYWYQQSLDQGLQFLIQYYNGEERAKGNILERFSAQQFPDLHSELNLSSLELGDSALYFCASSTGGSNQPQHFGDGTRLSIL.

This clone was observed a few times. J is TRBJ1-5 and V is TRBV19; TRBD1 matches 8 bases. Germline V gives CDR1 LNHDA, CDR2 SQIVND (reference sequence). The CDR3 loop spans 15 amino acids. J was trimmed by 4 bases and V by 6 bases; bases with no gene match: 8. This CDR3 reads CASRTDRGGNQPQHF. The DNA for the CDR3 is TGTGCCAGTAGGACTGACAGGGGAGGGAATCAGCCCCAGCATTTT.

The chain carries TRBV9 and TRBJ2-7, with TRBD2 identical over 13 bases. CDR1 and CDR2 from the germline V gene are SGDLS and YYNGEE. The CDR3 runs 16 residues. V gave up 0 bases and J gave up 6 bases; unmatched junction bases: 6. Here the CDR3 reads CASSVGTSGSRSEQYF. CDR3 coding DNA: TGTGCCAGCAGCGTAGGGACTAGCGGGAGTAGGAGCGAGCAGTACTTC.

The chain combines TRBV5-1 with TRBJ2-1, with D hard to call. Germline values: CDR1 SGHRS, CDR2 YFSETQ. CDR3 length: 12 amino acids. The ends were cut back, 4 bases at V and 7 bases at J, with 9 bases in the middle. CDR3 loop: CASSPVRNEQFF. CDR3 coding DNA: TGCGCCAGCAGCCCCGTTCGGAATGAGCAGTTCTTC.

This chain joins TRBV13 and TRBJ1-1; the D is unclear. The CDR3 extends over 14 amino acids. V lost 3 bases and J lost 4, with 12 bases in between. Germline V gene sequence: CDR1 PRHDT, CDR2 FYEKMQ (reference sequence). In nucleotides, the CDR3 is TGTGCCAGCAGCTTTCGCTTGGGAGGCACTGAAGCTTTCTTT. Translating gives CASSFRLGGTEAFF.

V and J are TRBV5-1 and TRBJ1-4; 7 bases map to TRBD1. The CDR3 is 15 residues long. V was pared by 0 bases and J by 7 bases, with 6 bases of the junction left unmatched. Germline V gene data show CDR1 as SGHRS and CDR2 as YFSETQ. The CDR3 bases are TGCGCCAGCAGCTTGGCCCCAGGGGGAAGTGAAAAACTGTTTTTT. The encoded protein is CASSLAPGGSEKLFF. Variable domain in full (rest from reference TRBV5-1 and TRBJ1-4): KAGVTQTPRYLIKTRGQQVTLSCSPISGHRSVSWYQQTPGQGLQFLFEYFSETQRNKGNFPGRFSGRQFSNSRSEMNVSTLELGDSALYLCASSLAPGGSEKLFFGSGTQLSVL.

The chain recombines TRBV11-2 with TRBJ2-3, with TRBD2 identical over 13 bases. Germline lookup yields CDR1 SGHAT and CDR2 FQNNGV. The junction had 5 bases not matched to a gene; V was cut back by 1 base and J by 4 bases. The CDR3 has 17 amino acids. The CDR3 bases are TGTGCCAGCAGCTTAGGACTAGCGGGAGGTTATGCAGATACGCAGTATTTT. Amino acid sequence: CASSLGLAGGYADTQYF.

The chain is built from TRBV30 and TRBJ1-1; TRBD1 aligns across 8 bases. The germline gives CDR1 GTSNPN, CDR2 SVGIG (reference sequence). J was trimmed by 1 base and V by 5 bases; bases with no gene match: 6. This CDR3 is 14 amino acids long. CDR3 nucleotides: TGTGCCTGGGCCCGACAGGGGTGGAACACTGAAGCTTTCTTT. Protein: CAWARQGWNTEAFF.

CDR3 loop: CASWDRAPGELFF. The DNA for the CDR3 is TGTGCCAGCTGGGACAGGGCCCCCGGGGAGCTGTTTTTT. J is TRBJ2-2 and V is TRBV27; 9 positions agree with TRBD1. There are 13 residues in the CDR3. With V trimmed by 8 bases and J by 6 bases, 4 bases remained unmatched. Germline V gives CDR1 MNHEY, CDR2 SMNVEV (reference sequence).